Sequencing of this T cell receptor beta chain was carried out in a study of early T cells in non-severe SARS-CoV-2 infection. One entry per CDR3 protein results from TCRdb running MiXCR on the 5' RACE reads. Among around 55,000 distinct CDR3 sequences listed, around 6.6% were seen once. With regard to this clonotype: Its antigen is undetermined.

This CDR3 contains 16 residues. The V end lost 4 bases, the J end lost 0 bases, and 13 bases lay between the germline ends. The germline CDR1 and CDR2 sequences are SGHDN and FVKESK. Study observations and caveats: The matching step, a VDJdb search, favored anti-spike CD8 responses and missed private and CD4 specificities.

The V gene is TRBV14, the J gene TRBJ2-1; D is possibly TRBD2 (7 bases). The sequence was obtained from an adult who was a healthcare worker with PCR-confirmed SARS-CoV-2 infection or an uninfected control (not recorded which). This specimen consisted of whole blood, obtained at baseline. CDR3 in amino acids: CASSPRRGGSYNEQFF. The CDR3 DNA reads TGTGCCAGCAGCCCAAGGAGGGGGGGCTCCTACAATGAGCAGTTCTTC. Supplemented by reference TRBV14 and TRBJ2-1, the full variable domain reads EAGVTQFPSHSVIEKGQTVTLRCDPISGHDNLYWYRRVMGKEIKFLLHFVKESKQDESGMPNNRFLAERTGGTYSTLKVQPAELEDSGVYFCASSPRRGGSYNEQFFGPGTRLTVL.